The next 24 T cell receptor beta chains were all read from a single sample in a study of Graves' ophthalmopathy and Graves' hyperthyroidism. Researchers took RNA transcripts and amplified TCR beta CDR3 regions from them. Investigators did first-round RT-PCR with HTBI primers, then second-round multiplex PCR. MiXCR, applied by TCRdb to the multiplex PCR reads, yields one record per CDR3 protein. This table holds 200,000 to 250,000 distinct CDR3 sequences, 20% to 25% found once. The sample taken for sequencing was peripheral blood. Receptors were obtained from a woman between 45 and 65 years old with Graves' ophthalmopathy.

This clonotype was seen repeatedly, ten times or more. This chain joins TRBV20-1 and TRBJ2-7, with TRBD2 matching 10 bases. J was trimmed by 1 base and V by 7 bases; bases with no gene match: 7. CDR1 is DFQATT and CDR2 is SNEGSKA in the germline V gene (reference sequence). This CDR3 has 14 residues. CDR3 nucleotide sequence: TGCAGTGTTGGGAATAGCGGGAGGTCCTACGAGCAGTACTTC. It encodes CSVGNSGRSYEQYF.

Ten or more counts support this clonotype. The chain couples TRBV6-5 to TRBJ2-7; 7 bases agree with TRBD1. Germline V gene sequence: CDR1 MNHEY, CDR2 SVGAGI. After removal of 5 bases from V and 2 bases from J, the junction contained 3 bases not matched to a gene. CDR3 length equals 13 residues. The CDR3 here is CASSTDRAYEQYF. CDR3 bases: TGTGCCAGCAGTACCGACAGGGCCTACGAGCAGTACTTC.

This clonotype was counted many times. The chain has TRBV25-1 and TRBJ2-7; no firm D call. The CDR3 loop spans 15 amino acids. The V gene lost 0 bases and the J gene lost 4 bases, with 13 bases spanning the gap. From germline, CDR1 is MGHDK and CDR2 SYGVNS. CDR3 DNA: TGTGCCAGCAGTGAATATAAGGGTTCCGGTTACGAGCAGTACTTC. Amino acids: CASSEYKGSGYEQYF.

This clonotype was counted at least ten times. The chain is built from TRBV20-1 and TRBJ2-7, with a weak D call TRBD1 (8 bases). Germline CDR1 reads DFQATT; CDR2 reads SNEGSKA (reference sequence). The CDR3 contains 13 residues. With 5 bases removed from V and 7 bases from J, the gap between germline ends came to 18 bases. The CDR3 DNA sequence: TGCAGTGCTCAGGGGGCGGGAGCGGGTGAGCAGTACTTC. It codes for CSAQGAGAGEQYF.

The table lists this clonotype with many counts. The CDR3 protein is CASSYSRGRPLSASYNEQFF. For the CDR3, the DNA is TGTGCCAGCAGTTACTCCCGCGGGAGGCCTCTTTCCGCCTCCTACAATGAGCAGTTCTTC. The V and J genes are TRBV6-2 or TRBV6-3 and TRBJ2-1, with 8 bases lining up with TRBD2. V lost 0 bases to trimming and J lost 0 bases; unmatched junction nucleotides: 13. CDR1 MNHEY and CDR2 SVGEGT come from the germline V gene. The CDR3 runs 20 residues.

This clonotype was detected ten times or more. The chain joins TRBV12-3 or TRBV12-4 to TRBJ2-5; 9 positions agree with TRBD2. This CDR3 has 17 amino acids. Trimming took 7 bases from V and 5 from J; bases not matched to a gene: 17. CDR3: CASTPRASGVWGETQYF. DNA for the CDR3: TGTGCCAGCACCCCGCGTGCTAGCGGGGTGTGGGGGGAGACCCAGTACTTC.

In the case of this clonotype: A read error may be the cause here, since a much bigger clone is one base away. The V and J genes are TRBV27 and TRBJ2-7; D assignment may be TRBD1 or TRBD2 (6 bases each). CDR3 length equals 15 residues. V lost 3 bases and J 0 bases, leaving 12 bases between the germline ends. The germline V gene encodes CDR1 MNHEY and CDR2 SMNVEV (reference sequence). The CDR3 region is CASSFRGTYSYEQYF. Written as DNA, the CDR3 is TGTGCCAGCAGTTTTAGGGGGACTTACTCCTACGAGCAGTACTTC.

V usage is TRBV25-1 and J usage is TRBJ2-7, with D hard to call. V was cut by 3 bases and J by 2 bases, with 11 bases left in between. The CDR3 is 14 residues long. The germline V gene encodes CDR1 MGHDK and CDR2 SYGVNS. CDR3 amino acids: CASSDRLPAYEQYF. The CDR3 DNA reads TGTGCCAGCAGTGATCGACTTCCAGCCTACGAGCAGTACTTC.

CDR3 sequence: CASSSGTALNTGELFF. The CDR3 DNA reads TGTGCCAGCAGCTCAGGGACAGCCCTGAACACCGGGGAGCTGTTTTTT. The J gene is TRBJ2-2, the V gene TRBV11-2; 7 bases fit TRBD1. The CDR3 covers 16 residues. Germline values: CDR1 SGHAT, CDR2 FQNNGV. Losses at the gene ends were 4 bases for V and 1 base for J; bases not matched to a gene: 6.

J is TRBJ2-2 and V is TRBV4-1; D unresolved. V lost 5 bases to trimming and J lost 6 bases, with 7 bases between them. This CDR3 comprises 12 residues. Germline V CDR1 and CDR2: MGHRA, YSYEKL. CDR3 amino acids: CASSAHSGELFF. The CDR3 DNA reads TGCGCCAGCAGCGCTCATTCCGGGGAGCTGTTTTTT.

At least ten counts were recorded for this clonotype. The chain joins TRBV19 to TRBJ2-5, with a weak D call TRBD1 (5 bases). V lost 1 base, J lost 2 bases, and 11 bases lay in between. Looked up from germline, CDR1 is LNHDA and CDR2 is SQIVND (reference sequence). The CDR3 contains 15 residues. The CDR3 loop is CASSIGTGQQETQYF. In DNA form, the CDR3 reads TGTGCCAGTAGTATAGGTACAGGACAACAAGAGACCCAGTACTTC.

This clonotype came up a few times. CDR3 sequence: CASSRTVYGYTF. DNA for the CDR3: TGTGCCAGCAGCCGGACAGTCTATGGCTACACCTTC. V gene TRBV3-1 combines with J gene TRBJ1-2; maybe TRBD1 (6 bases). Germline V gene data show CDR1 as LGHDT and CDR2 as YNNKEL (reference sequence). The CDR3 covers 12 residues. The germline V and J ends were trimmed by 4 bases and 4 bases, with 7 bases remaining between them. Based on the CDR3 plus reference TRBV3-1 and TRBJ1-2, the full variable domain is DTAVSQTPKYLVTQMGNDKSIKCEQNLGHDTMYWYKQDSKKFLKIMFSYNNKELIINETVPNRFSPKSPDKAHLNLHINSLELGDSAVYFCASSRTVYGYTFGSGTRLTVV.

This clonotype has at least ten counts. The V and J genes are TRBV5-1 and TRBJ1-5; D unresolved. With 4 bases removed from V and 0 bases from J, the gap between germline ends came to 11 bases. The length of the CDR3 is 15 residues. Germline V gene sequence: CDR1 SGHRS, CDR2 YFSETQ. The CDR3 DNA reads TGCGCCAGCAGCGCCAGTAACCCTAGCAATCAGCCCCAGCATTTT. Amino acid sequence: CASSASNPSNQPQHF.

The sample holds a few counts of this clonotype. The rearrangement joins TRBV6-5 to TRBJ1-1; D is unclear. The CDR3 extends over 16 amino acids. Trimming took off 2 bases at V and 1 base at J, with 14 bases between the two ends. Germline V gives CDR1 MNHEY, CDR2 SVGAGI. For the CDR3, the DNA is TGTGCCAGCAGTTACGCGATCGGTGGAGGGAACACTGAAGCTTTCTTT. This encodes CASSYAIGGGNTEAFF.

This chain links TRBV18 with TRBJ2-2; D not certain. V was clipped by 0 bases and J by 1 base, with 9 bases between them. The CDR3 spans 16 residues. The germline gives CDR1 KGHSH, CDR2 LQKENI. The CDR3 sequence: CASSPPMGWNTGELFF. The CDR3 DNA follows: TGTGCCAGCTCACCACCGATGGGGTGGAACACCGGGGAGCTGTTTTTT.

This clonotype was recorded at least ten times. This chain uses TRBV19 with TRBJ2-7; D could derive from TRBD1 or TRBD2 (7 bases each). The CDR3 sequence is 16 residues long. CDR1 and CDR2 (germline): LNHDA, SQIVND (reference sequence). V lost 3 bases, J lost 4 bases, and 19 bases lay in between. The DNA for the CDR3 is TGTGCCAGTAGTATCCTGGGAGGGACAGAGTTTTACGAGCAGTACTTC. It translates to CASSILGGTEFYEQYF. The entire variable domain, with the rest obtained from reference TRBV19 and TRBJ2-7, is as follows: DGGITQSPKYLFRKEGQNVTLSCEQNLNHDAMYWYRQDPGQGLRLIYYSQIVNDFQKGDIAEGYSVSREKKESFPLTVTSAQKNPTAFYLCASSILGGTEFYEQYFGPGTRLTVT.

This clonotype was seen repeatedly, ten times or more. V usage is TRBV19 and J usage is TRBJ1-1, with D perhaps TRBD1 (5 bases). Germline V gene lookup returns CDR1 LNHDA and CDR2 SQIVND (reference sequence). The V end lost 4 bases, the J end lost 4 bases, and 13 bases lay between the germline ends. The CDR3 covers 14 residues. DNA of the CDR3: TGTGCCAGTAGTACACAAGGGGTGGGCACTGAAGCTTTCTTT. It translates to CASSTQGVGTEAFF.

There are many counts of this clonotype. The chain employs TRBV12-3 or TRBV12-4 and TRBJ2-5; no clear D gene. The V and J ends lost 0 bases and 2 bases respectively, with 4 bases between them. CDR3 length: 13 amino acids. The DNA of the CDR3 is TGTGCCAGCAGTTTAGCACCTCAAGAGACCCAGTACTTC. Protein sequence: CASSLAPQETQYF.

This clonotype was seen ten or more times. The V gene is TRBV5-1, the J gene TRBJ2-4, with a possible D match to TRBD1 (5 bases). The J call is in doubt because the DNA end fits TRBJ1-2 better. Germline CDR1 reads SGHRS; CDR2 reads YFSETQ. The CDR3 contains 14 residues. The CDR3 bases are TGCGCCAGCAGTTACGACGGGGCGGACTATGGCTACACCTTC. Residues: CASSYDGADYGYTF.

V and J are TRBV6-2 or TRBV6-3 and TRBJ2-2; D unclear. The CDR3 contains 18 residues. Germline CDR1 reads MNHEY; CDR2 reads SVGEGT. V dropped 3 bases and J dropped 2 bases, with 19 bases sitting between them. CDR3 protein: CASSYVLPSFANTGELFF. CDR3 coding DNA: TGTGCCAGCAGTTATGTTCTCCCTAGTTTCGCCAACACCGGGGAGCTGTTTTTT.

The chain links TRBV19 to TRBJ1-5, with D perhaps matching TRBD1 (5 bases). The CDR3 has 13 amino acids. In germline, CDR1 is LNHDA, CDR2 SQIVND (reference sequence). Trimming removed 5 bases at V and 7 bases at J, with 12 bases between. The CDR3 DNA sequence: TGTGCCAGTAGTTCGGGGGTTCACCAGCCCCAGCATTTT. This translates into CASSSGVHQPQHF.

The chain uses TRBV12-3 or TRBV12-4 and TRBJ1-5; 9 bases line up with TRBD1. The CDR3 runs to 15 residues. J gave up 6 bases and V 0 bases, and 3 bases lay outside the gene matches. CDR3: CASSLALQGAQPQHF. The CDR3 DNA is TGTGCCAGCAGTTTAGCGCTACAGGGGGCTCAGCCCCAGCATTTT.

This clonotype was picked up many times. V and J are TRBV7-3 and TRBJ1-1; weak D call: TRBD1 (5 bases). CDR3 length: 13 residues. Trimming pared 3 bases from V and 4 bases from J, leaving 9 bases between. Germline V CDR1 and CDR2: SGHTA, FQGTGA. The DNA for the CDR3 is TGTGCCAGCAGCTTTGGGCAGGGCACTGAAGCTTTCTTT. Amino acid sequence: CASSFGQGTEAFF.

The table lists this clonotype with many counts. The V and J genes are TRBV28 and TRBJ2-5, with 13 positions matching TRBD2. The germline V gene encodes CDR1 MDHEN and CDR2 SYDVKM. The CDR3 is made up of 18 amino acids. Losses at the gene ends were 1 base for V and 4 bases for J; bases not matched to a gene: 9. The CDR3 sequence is CASSLFTSGRADGETQYF. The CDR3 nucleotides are TGTGCCAGCAGTTTATTTACTAGCGGGAGGGCCGATGGAGAGACCCAGTACTTC.